The present T cell receptor (beta chain) was sequenced within a study of T cell repertoires in cytomegalovirus infection. The V end lost 3 bases, the J end lost 0 bases, and 9 bases lay between the germline ends. The CDR3 runs to 15 residues. TCRdb independently ran MiXCR on the reads; one entry per CDR3 protein. The sample holds around 550,000 distinct CDR3 sequences, around 27% seen once. Sequenced: PBMCs. V and J are TRBV12-3 or TRBV12-4 and TRBJ1-3; unclear D gene. The receptor was isolated from a human donor in good health (CMV status not recorded). Some clones in this sample may be carry-over from other donors' samples. CDR3 in amino acids: CASSFYGSSGNTIYF. For the CDR3, the DNA is TGTGCCAGCAGTTTTTACGGATCCTCTGGAAACACCATATATTTT.